The 4 T cell receptor beta chains given below trace back to one sample, sequenced in a study of cytomegalovirus exposure and HLA in healthy donors. Primers for the PCR totalled 60 Vbeta and 13 Jbeta. Generated by immunoSEQ multiplex PCR, the TCRdb table keeps only in-frame clones and is missing some. The sample contains under 130,000 clones, 83% of which appear only once. What was sequenced was PBMCs. The receptors derive from a man aged 18 to 29 in good health and CMV-seronegative.

The chain combines TRBV5-6 with TRBJ2-1; no clear D. This CDR3 is built from 17 residues. Germline values: CDR1 SGHDT, CDR2 YYEEEE. The germline V and J ends were trimmed by 1 base and 0 bases, with 14 bases remaining between them. CDR3 in amino acids: CASSLSRFRSSYNEQFF. The CDR3 nucleotides read TGTGCCAGCAGCTTGAGTAGATTTCGGAGCTCCTACAATGAGCAGTTCTTC.

This chain uses TRBV29-1 with TRBJ1-2; 9 bases align to TRBD1. The junction had 3 bases not matched to a gene; V was cut back by 7 bases and J by 6 bases. There are 11 residues in the CDR3. Germline CDR1 is SQVTM and CDR2 is ANQGSEA. This CDR3 is CSGQGDDGYTF. The CDR3 region has the DNA TGCAGCGGACAGGGGGACGATGGCTACACCTTC. Combining the CDR3 with reference TRBV29-1 and TRBJ1-2 gives the whole variable domain SAVISQKPSRDICQRGTSLTIQCQVDSQVTMMFWYRQQPGQSLTLIATANQGSEATYESGFVIDKFPISRPNLTFSTLTVSNMSPEDSSIYLCSGQGDDGYTFGSGTRLTVV.

This sequence joins TRBV6-5 and TRBJ2-2, with TRBD2 as a possible D gene (7 bases). This CDR3 is built from 15 residues. Germline CDR1 MNHEY, CDR2 SVGAGI. V was clipped by 8 bases and J by 4 bases, with 17 bases between them. In DNA, the CDR3 is TGTGCCAGCGGGTCCTGGGGAGGGGGCACCGGGGAGCTGTTTTTT. Its protein is CASGSWGGGTGELFF.

This chain joins TRBV28 and TRBJ2-7; 10 bases are a match to TRBD2. CDR3 size: 16 residues. Germline V gene data show CDR1 as MDHEN and CDR2 as SYDVKM. V was clipped by 5 bases and J by 2 bases; unmatched bases: 9. CDR3 sequence reads: CASSQNGLAVPYEQYF. The CDR3 DNA sequence: TGTGCCAGCAGTCAAAACGGACTAGCGGTCCCCTACGAGCAGTACTTC.